These 30 T cell receptor beta chains share one sample of origin, sequenced in a study of cytomegalovirus exposure and HLA in healthy donors (dated by TCRdb to 2016 to 2017). Library prep was done by the immunoSEQ multiplex PCR assay. As stored in TCRdb, this immuneACCESS dataset retains in-frame rearrangements with V and J assigned. A fraction of the clones does not appear; measured against another copy, unresolved V genes explain less than half of the discrepancy, and the remainder lacks a known reason. This sample lists 90,000 or so clones; 85% were detected once. 20% of the sample comes from the top ten. Sequenced: PBMCs. Every receptor here comes from a young man in good health and CMV-seropositive.

The chain links TRBV29-1 to TRBJ2-7, with 8 bases identical to TRBD1. J gave up 5 bases and V 5 bases, and 11 bases lay outside the gene matches. Germline CDR1 and CDR2: SQVTM and ANQGSEA. The CDR3 contains 14 residues. The chain's CDR3 is CSVTDRAKRDEQYF. The DNA for the CDR3 is TGCAGCGTTACGGACAGGGCTAAAAGGGACGAGCAGTACTTC.

The gene calls are TRBV11-2 and TRBJ2-3; 11 nucleotides align to TRBD2. The CDR3 covers 16 residues. Trimming at V came to 4 bases and at J to 4 bases, leaving 7 bases not matched to a gene. From germline, CDR1 is SGHAT and CDR2 FQNNGV. The CDR3 sequence is CASSSAGLAESDTQYF. Here the CDR3 DNA reads TGTGCCAGCAGCTCGGCGGGACTAGCGGAATCAGATACGCAGTATTTT.

This sequence joins TRBV6-1 and TRBJ2-1; TRBD2 matches 7 bases. V shed 2 bases, J shed 12 bases, and the junction held 16 bases outside the gene matches. The V gene's germline CDR1 is MNHNS and CDR2 SASEGT. CDR3 length: 16 amino acids. The CDR3 nucleotides read TGTGCCAGCAGTGAACCTTGGGACTACCTTAATGAGGGGCAGTTCTTC. Its protein is CASSEPWDYLNEGQFF.

This clone showed up just once. The chain uses TRBV12-5 and TRBJ2-1; 11 bases are shared with TRBD2. The germline CDR1 and CDR2 sequences are LGHNT and FRNRAP. The CDR3 is 17 amino acids. With 1 base clipped from V and 2 bases from J, the junction kept 4 bases outside the gene matches. The CDR3 bases are TGTGCTAGTGGTTTGGGGGTGACTAGCGGGACCTACAATGAGCAGTTCTTC. This codes for CASGLGVTSGTYNEQFF.

This chain connects TRBV6-5 to TRBJ2-2; the match to TRBD1 covers 8 bases. Per germline, CDR1 MNHEY and CDR2 SVGAGI. The V segment lost 6 bases and the J segment 7 bases; nucleotides outside the gene matches: 10. The length of the CDR3 is 15 residues. As DNA, the CDR3 is TGTGCCAGCAGGAGGGGTCGACAGGGGATCGGGGAGCTGTTTTTT. Translated: CASRRGRQGIGELFF.

The chain joins TRBV28 to TRBJ2-7; TRBD2 matches 12 bases. CDR1 and CDR2 from the germline V gene are MDHEN and SYDVKM. The CDR3 runs to 15 residues. J lost 4 bases, V lost 5 bases, and 6 bases had no gene match. The CDR3 DNA reads TGTGCCAGCAGTACCCGACTAGCGGGAGCATACGAGCAGTACTTC. This sequence encodes CASSTRLAGAYEQYF.

This chain uses TRBV7-9 with TRBJ2-3, with 11 bases identical to TRBD2. The V gene's germline CDR1 is SEHNR and CDR2 FQNEAQ (reference sequence). The junction had 4 bases not matched to a gene; V was cut back by 4 bases and J by 4 bases. The length of the CDR3 is 15 residues. Here the CDR3 DNA reads TGTGCCAGCAGCTCGACTAGCGGGATAGCAGATACGCAGTATTTT. Translated, it gives CASSSTSGIADTQYF.

The genes are TRBV28 and TRBJ1-3; TRBD1 matches at 9 bases. The CDR3 totals 16 residues. The V gene end was trimmed by 3 bases and the J gene end by 0 bases; junction bases not matched to a gene: 3. Germline loops: CDR1 MDHEN, CDR2 SYDVKM. CDR3 sequence (DNA): TGTGCCAGCAGTTTGTTGGACAGGGGCTCTGGAAACACCATATATTTT. Protein sequence: CASSLLDRGSGNTIYF.

This clone was found once. The chain recombines TRBV9 with TRBJ1-2, with 7 nucleotides matching TRBD1. The J segment lost 4 bases and the V segment lost 3 bases, leaving 9 bases of the junction unmatched. The V gene's germline CDR1 is SGDLS and CDR2 YYNGEE. There are 15 residues in the CDR3. CDR3 DNA sequence: TGTGCCAGCAGCGCAGACACAGGGGTTGGCTATGGCTACACCTTC. Encoded protein: CASSADTGVGYGYTF.

This chain joins TRBV18 and TRBJ2-5; the match to TRBD1 covers 12 bases. The length of the CDR3 is 15 residues. Germline trimming cut 0 bases from V and 5 bases from J; bases unmatched to any gene: 1. Germline CDR1 reads KGHSH; CDR2 reads LQKENI. The CDR3 protein is CASSPPGQGAETQYF. The CDR3 DNA reads as TGTGCCAGCTCACCACCGGGACAGGGGGCTGAGACCCAGTACTTC.

V and J are TRBV15 and TRBJ2-2, with D possibly being TRBD1 (5 bases). The germline V gene has CDR1 LNHNV and CDR2 YYDKDF (reference sequence). The CDR3 is 13 residues long. With 6 bases removed from V and 6 bases from J, the gap between germline ends came to 11 bases. The CDR3 sequence: CATSGRGPGELFF. The CDR3 DNA reads TGTGCCACCAGTGGTAGGGGTCCCGGGGAGCTGTTTTTT.

The chain recombines TRBV5-4 with TRBJ2-1, with 11 bases identical to TRBD2. V gave up 3 bases and J gave up 5 bases; unmatched junction bases: 13. The CDR3 extends over 18 amino acids. Germline V lookup: CDR1 SGHNT, CDR2 YYREEE (reference sequence). The chain's CDR3 is CASSSALVAGGSHNEQFF. For the CDR3, the DNA is TGTGCCAGCAGCTCTGCCCTCGTAGCGGGAGGGTCCCACAATGAGCAGTTCTTC.

The chain employs TRBV11-3 and TRBJ2-3; the D gene is possibly TRBD2 (7 bases). The V gene's germline CDR1 is SGHNT and CDR2 YENEEA. V shed 3 bases and J shed 2 bases, with 15 bases lying between them. The CDR3 length is 16 residues. The CDR3 sequence is CASSFRGGVSTDTQYF. The CDR3 DNA is TGTGCCAGCAGCTTCAGAGGGGGGGTTTCCACAGATACGCAGTATTTT.

The chain carries TRBV6-1 and TRBJ1-1; possible D gene TRBD1, 5 bases. V lost 6 bases and J 1 base, leaving 15 bases between the germline ends. Per the germline V gene, CDR1 is MNHNS and CDR2 is SASEGT. The length of the CDR3 is 15 residues. CDR3 nucleotides: TGTGCCAGCAGCCCAGGGTCTTGGTGGAACACTGAAGCTTTCTTT. Translation: CASSPGSWWNTEAFF.

J is TRBJ2-5 and V is TRBV7-2, with D perhaps TRBD2 (6 bases). The CDR3 is 13 residues long. CDR1 is SGHTA and CDR2 is FQGNSA in the germline V gene. The V end lost 4 bases, the J end lost 2 bases, and 8 bases lay between the germline ends. The CDR3 here is CASSSSVQETQYF. In DNA form, the CDR3 reads TGTGCCAGCAGCTCTAGCGTTCAAGAGACCCAGTACTTC.

The chain employs TRBV18 and TRBJ1-5, with D unclear. CDR3 length: 15 residues. Germline V lookup: CDR1 KGHSH, CDR2 LQKENI. Trimming left V 3 bases short and J 6 bases short, with 15 bases between. The CDR3 region has the DNA TGTGCCAGCTCACCCACTTCGGCGGTTAGTCAGCCCCAGCATTTT. This gives the protein CASSPTSAVSQPQHF.

This clone was picked up one time. This rearrangement joins TRBV4-1 to TRBJ2-3; TRBD2 aligns across 12 bases. CDR3 length: 17 residues. Per germline, CDR1 MGHRA and CDR2 YSYEKL. V lost 1 base, J lost 5 bases, and 7 bases stayed unmatched. The CDR3 DNA reads as TGCGCCAGCAGCCAAGGAGCTAGCGGGAGGGCCGTAGATACGCAGTATTTT. The encoded protein is CASSQGASGRAVDTQYF.

This clone showed up just a few times. The gene calls are TRBV7-2 and TRBJ2-7; D possibly corresponds to TRBD1 (5 bases). V lost 1 base and J lost 6, with 13 bases in between. Germline V lookup: CDR1 SGHTA, CDR2 FQGNSA. The CDR3 is 14 residues long. The CDR3 region is CASSLGQYSIEQYF. The CDR3 DNA reads TGTGCCAGCAGCTTAGGACAGTACTCCATCGAGCAGTACTTC.

This clone turned up a few times. The J gene is TRBJ2-1, the V gene TRBV5-1, with unresolved D. V lost 0 bases and J 8 bases, leaving 6 bases between the germline ends. Germline CDR1 reads SGHRS; CDR2 reads YFSETQ. The CDR3 is 12 amino acids. CDR3 region: CASSLVADEQFF. The DNA of the CDR3 is TGCGCCAGCAGCTTGGTGGCCGATGAGCAGTTCTTC.

With regard to this clone: One end of the junction varies from germline; a read error may be responsible. The V gene is TRBV4-1, the J gene TRBJ2-1; the D gene is possibly TRBD1 (6 bases). There are 16 residues in the CDR3. CDR1 and CDR2 (germline): MGHRA, YSYEKL. CDR3 residues: CASSQDIQGYYTEQFF. The CDR3 DNA reads TGCGCCAGCAGCCAAGATATACAGGGCTACTACACTGAGCAGTTCTTC.

The chain links TRBV7-9 to TRBJ1-3, with D tentatively TRBD1 (5 bases). Germline V gene lookup returns CDR1 SEHNR and CDR2 FQNEAQ (reference sequence). This CDR3 comprises 14 residues. Trimming removed 5 bases at V and 4 bases at J, with 12 bases between. Here the CDR3 DNA reads TGTGCCAGCAGCCCCACCGCAGGGGGAAACACCATATATTTT. It yields the protein CASSPTAGGNTIYF.

The chain is built from TRBV10-2 and TRBJ2-5; a possible D gene is TRBD2 (6 bases). V gave up 8 bases and J gave up 3 bases, with 22 bases separating them. Germline CDR1 is WSHSY and CDR2 is SAAADI. The length of the CDR3 is 16 residues. CDR3 sequence (DNA): TGCGCCAGCTCGGACCGACTAGGAGTTATGAAAGAGACCCAGTACTTC. Translated: CASSDRLGVMKETQYF.

J is TRBJ1-2 and V is TRBV15; D ambiguous. Germline-derived CDR1 and CDR2 are LNHNV and YYDKDF (reference sequence). CDR3 length equals 16 residues. V shed 1 base and J shed 6 bases, with 18 bases lying between them. CDR3 amino acids: CATSRAFRGGSDGYTF. DNA for the CDR3: TGTGCCACCAGCAGAGCGTTCCGGGGTGGATCGGATGGCTACACCTTC.

The genes are TRBV7-3 and TRBJ2-7; possible D gene TRBD2, 6 bases. Trimming shortened V by 4 bases and J by 3 bases, and 16 bases separated the two germline ends. Germline CDR1 reads SGHTA; CDR2 reads FQGTGA. CDR3 length: 15 amino acids. CDR3 sequence: CASSYPTSGLYEQYV. DNA of the CDR3: TGTGCCAGCAGCTACCCGACGAGCGGGCTCTACGAGCAGTACGTC.

In nucleotides, the CDR3 is TGTGCCAGCAGCGGCCTAAACCGGGGAAGTAAGACCCAGTACTTC. Residues: CASSGLNRGSKTQYF. The chain recombines TRBV9 with TRBJ2-5; possible D gene TRBD2, 5 bases. The CDR3 consists of 15 residues. V lost 3 bases and J 6 bases, leaving 18 bases between the germline ends. Germline V lookup: CDR1 SGDLS, CDR2 YYNGEE.

The V and J genes are TRBV7-9 and TRBJ2-7; 7 bases align to TRBD2. The ends lost 5 bases at V and 3 bases at J; junction bases unmatched: 13. CDR1 is SEHNR, CDR2 FQNEAQ, per germline (reference sequence). The CDR3 extends over 16 amino acids. The CDR3 bases are TGTGCCAGCAGCCTAACCAGCGGGAAGAATGTCTACGAGCAGTACTTC. Protein sequence: CASSLTSGKNVYEQYF.

The chain recombines TRBV15 with TRBJ1-1; 9 bases are shared with TRBD1. CDR1 and CDR2 from the germline V gene are LNHNV and YYDKDF (reference sequence). The CDR3 is 16 residues long. The J segment lost 3 bases and the V segment lost 3 bases, leaving 8 bases of the junction unmatched. The CDR3 here is CATSRGAGTGHTEAFF. Here the CDR3 DNA reads TGTGCCACCAGCAGGGGGGCCGGGACAGGGCACACTGAAGCTTTCTTT.

V is TRBV27 and J is TRBJ1-1; D possibly corresponds to TRBD1 (6 bases). This CDR3 region has 14 residues. With 5 bases removed from V and 5 bases from J, the gap between germline ends came to 15 bases. Germline CDR1 reads MNHEY; CDR2 reads SMNVEV (reference sequence). The CDR3 spells CASSAPGGGTEAFF. CDR3 sequence (DNA): TGTGCCAGCAGTGCCCCGGGAGGGGGTACTGAAGCTTTCTTT.

This sequence joins TRBV25-1 and TRBJ2-5, with D possibly matching TRBD2 (7 bases). Germline CDR1 and CDR2: MGHDK and SYGVNS. V was shortened by 5 bases and J by 2 bases, with 12 bases between the two germline ends. The CDR3 totals 14 residues. CDR3 amino acids: CASSQGRGQETQYF. For the CDR3, the DNA is TGTGCCAGCAGTCAAGGGAGGGGGCAAGAGACCCAGTACTTC.

The sample holds one count of this clone. The chain recombines TRBV27 with TRBJ2-1; 7 bases map to TRBD2. Germline V gives CDR1 MNHEY, CDR2 SMNVEV (reference sequence). The V gene end was trimmed by 2 bases and the J gene end by 4 bases; junction bases not matched to a gene: 5. The CDR3 spans 15 residues. The CDR3 DNA reads TGTGCCAGCAGTTTAGCGGGAGTGAGTTACAATGAGCAGTTCTTC. Protein product: CASSLAGVSYNEQFF.